There are many counts of the clone carrying this TCR beta chain. The data belong to a study of blood T cells in healthy people across ages. For the second PCR, which ran for about 6 to 11 cycles, a sample-barcoded 5' primer and a J-beta primer mix were used. From the 5' RACE reads, TCRdb called clonotypes with MiXCR, one entry per CDR3 protein. This table has around 1.7 million distinct CDR3 sequences, roughly 30% appearing once. CDR3 length equals 13 residues. The V end lost 2 bases, the J end lost 8 bases, and 12 bases lay between the germline ends. The V gene's germline CDR1 is SNHLY and CDR2 FYNNEI.

The clonotype was recovered from a woman in her twenties or thirties in good health. J is TRBJ1-2 and V is TRBV2, with unresolved D. Material: blood. The CDR3 bases are TGTGCCAGCAGTGAACAGCTCCTTAGGGGCTACACCTTC. This encodes CASSEQLLRGYTF.